The rows below give T cell receptor beta chains drawn from one sample of a study of blood T cell repertoires in COVID-19. Measured with immunoSEQ multiplex PCR; TCRdb has only the in-frame clones, and not every one. The sample holds 100,000 to 150,000 clones; about four fifths are singletons and the top ten take 15% to 20%. Sample: peripheral blood. The source is a man aged 25 to 40 with COVID-19, enrolled during active disease. The CDR3 runs from the conserved cysteine through the conserved F or W. D genes are given only for firm matches. Expanded clones get a size class; other rows say once, few or many, or leave the size out.

>TRBD1|TRBV9|few|TRBJ1-4
TGTGCCAGCAGCGTAGGACAGGGAGTTGGTTCAAATGAAAAACTGTTTTTT
CASSVGQGVGSNEKLFF
>TRBD1|TRBV27|few|TRBJ1-3
TGTGCCAGCAGTTTTCCCGGGACAGGGGCCTTCTCTGGAAACACCATATATTTT
CASSFPGTGAFSGNTIYF
>TRBD1|TRBV5-6|NA|TRBJ2-1
TGTGCCAGCAGCGCAGGACAGGGGTTCTACAATGAGCAGTTCTTC
CASSAGQGFYNEQFF
>NA|TRBV4-1|NA|TRBJ2-3
TGCGCCAGCAGCCAAAAACTAGGCACAGATACGCAGTATTTT
CASSQKLGTDTQYF
>TRBD2|TRBV9|NA|TRBJ2-7
TGTGCCAGCAGCACCCCCCGGGGGCTAGCGGGAGAGTACGAGCAGTACTTC
CASSTPRGLAGEYEQYF
>NA|TRBV6-5|NA|TRBJ1-1
TGTGCCAGCAGTTACCTGACAGGGAACACTGAAGCTTTCTTT
CASSYLTGNTEAFF
>TRBD2|TRBV9|NA|TRBJ2-5
TGTGCCAGCAGCGGGGGACTAGCGGAAGAGACCCAGTACTTC
CASSGGLAEETQYF
>TRBD2|TRBV14|NA|TRBJ2-1
TGTGCCAGCAGCCTCAAGCGGGGCCTGGGGGGTGAGCAGTTCTTC
CASSLKRGLGGEQFF
>TRBD1|TRBV6-6|NA|TRBJ1-3
TGTGCCAGCAGTCCCAATCAACAGGGGGCTTTCCCCCCCTCTGGAAACACCATATATTTT
CASSPNQQGAFPPSGNTIYF
>NA|TRBV29-1|NA|TRBJ1-2
TGCAGCGTCCGACAGGATCTCTCAGATGGCTACACCTTC
CSVRQDLSDGYTF
>TRBD2|TRBV6-6|NA|TRBJ2-1
TGTGCCAGCACCGACGGGGGACTAGCGGGAGTTTGGTTCTTC
CASTDGGLAGVWFF
>TRBD1|TRBV7-6|NA|TRBJ2-3
TGTGCCAGCAGCCCCGGACAGGGGCCCACAGATACGCAGTATTTT
CASSPGQGPTDTQYF
>NA|TRBV2|NA|TRBJ1-5
TGTGCCAGCAGCGGAAGAGGGTTAGATCAGCCCCAGCATTTT
CASSGRGLDQPQHF
>TRBD2|TRBV4-1|NA|TRBJ2-7
TGCGCCAGCAGCCAAGATCAACTAGCGGGCTACGAGCAGTACTTC
CASSQDQLAGYEQYF
>TRBD2|TRBV5-1|NA|TRBJ2-3
TGCGCCAGCAGCTTGGAACGAGCGGGAGGCCACAAGGATACGCAGTATTTT
CASSLERAGGHKDTQYF
>NA|TRBV5-4|NA|TRBJ2-3
TGTGCCAGCAGCTTAGACACAGGGAGAACAGATACGCAGTATTTT
CASSLDTGRTDTQYF
>TRBD1|TRBV9|NA|TRBJ1-4
TGTGCCAGCAGCGTACAGGGGGAAAGAGGGGAAAAACTGTTTTTT
CASSVQGERGEKLFF